These 24 T cell receptor beta chains were sequenced from one sample in a study of OX40 agonist ivuxolimab in advanced cancers. Only in-frame clones appear in the TCRdb table, and some are missing; sequencing was by immunoSEQ multiplex PCR. The sample has some 80,000 clones, 80% to 90% seen once. Sequencing was performed on CD4+ or CD8+ T cells sorted from blood, taken in a trial of the OX40 agonist ivuxolimab. The receptors were gathered from an adult with an advanced solid tumor such as melanoma, head and neck, liver or kidney cancer.

The rearrangement uses TRBV28 and TRBJ2-3; 11 nucleotides agree with TRBD1. Germline-derived CDR1 and CDR2 are MDHEN and SYDVKM. J lost 4 bases, V lost 3 bases, and 3 bases had no gene match. The CDR3 loop spans 15 amino acids. The CDR3 DNA reads TGTGCCAGCAGTTTTGGGACAGGGGGATCAGATACGCAGTATTTT. Its protein product is CASSFGTGGSDTQYF. Full variable domain (missing parts from reference TRBV28 and TRBJ2-3): DVKVTQSSRYLVKRTGEKVFLECVQDMDHENMFWYRQDPGLGLRLIYFSYDVKMKEKGDIPEGYSVSREKKERFSLILESASTNQTSMYLCASSFGTGGSDTQYFGPGTRLTVL.

This sequence joins TRBV9 and TRBJ1-3; TRBD1 might be the D (5 bases). CDR3 length: 14 amino acids. Germline V gene data show CDR1 as SGDLS and CDR2 as YYNGEE. V was pared by 3 bases and J by 4 bases, with 11 bases between. The CDR3 DNA reads TGTGCCAGCAGCGCCAGGGAGTCCGGAAACACCATATATTTT. Amino acids: CASSARESGNTIYF.

The chain joins TRBV7-3 to TRBJ2-3; the D is unclear. This CDR3 contains 14 residues. Trimming stripped 2 bases from V and 2 bases from J, with 8 bases between. Per the germline V gene, CDR1 is SGHTA and CDR2 is FQGTGA. The DNA for the CDR3 is TGTGCCAGCAGCTTAGGGTCAGCCACAGATACGCAGTATTTT. It is translated as CASSLGSATDTQYF.

The chain couples TRBV7-9 to TRBJ2-7; D may be TRBD2 (6 bases). The CDR3 is 15 residues long. Germline V gives CDR1 SEHNR, CDR2 FQNEAQ (reference sequence). Trimming cost V 5 bases and J 0 bases, with 14 bases left between them. CDR3 in DNA: TGTGCCAGCAGCGCGGGCCTCGGGAGCTCCTACGAGCAGTACTTC. Translation gives CASSAGLGSSYEQYF.

The rearrangement joins TRBV28 to TRBJ2-7; unclear D gene. The CDR3 runs 13 residues. Germline lookup yields CDR1 MDHEN and CDR2 SYDVKM. The V and J ends lost 6 bases and 2 bases respectively, with 11 bases between them. The CDR3 DNA is TGTGCCAGCAGCCGTCATCAGACCTACGAGCAGTACTTC. This translates into CASSRHQTYEQYF.

The chain links TRBV5-1 to TRBJ2-1; D remains unclear. This CDR3 spans 13 amino acids. Germline lookup yields CDR1 SGHRS and CDR2 YFSETQ. Trimming took off 3 bases at V and 9 bases at J, with 13 bases between the two ends. The CDR3 DNA is TGCGCCAGCAGCTCCCTTGGGGTGACTGAGCAGTTCTTC. This sequence encodes CASSSLGVTEQFF.

V is TRBV7-8 and J is TRBJ1-1, with D unclear. V gave up 5 bases and J gave up 2 bases, with 9 bases separating them. The germline gives CDR1 SGHVS, CDR2 FQNEAQ. The CDR3 runs 13 residues. The CDR3 protein is CASSIRKNTEAFF. As DNA, the CDR3 is TGTGCCAGCAGCATCAGAAAAAACACTGAAGCTTTCTTT.

In this sample, this clone turned up a few times. The chain has TRBV18 and TRBJ2-7; D is unresolved. CDR3 length: 12 residues. CDR1 KGHSH and CDR2 LQKENI come from the germline V gene. The ends were cut back, 1 base at V and 3 bases at J, with 4 bases in the middle. CDR3 DNA sequence: TGTGCCAGCTCACCACGCAGCTACGAGCAGTACTTC. Its protein product is CASSPRSYEQYF.

The chain uses TRBV5-1 and TRBJ2-7; D may be TRBD2 (6 bases). The germline V gene encodes CDR1 SGHRS and CDR2 YFSETQ. CDR3 length: 14 amino acids. Trimming shortened V by 4 bases and J by 2 bases, and 13 bases separated the two germline ends. Written as DNA, the CDR3 is TGCGCCAGCAGCCCAGGGACTTATACCTACGAGCAGTACTTC. It is translated as CASSPGTYTYEQYF.

This chain uses TRBV5-1 with TRBJ1-1; D perhaps matches TRBD1 (6 bases). This CDR3 is 14 amino acids long. CDR1 and CDR2 from the germline V gene are SGHRS and YFSETQ. The ends were cut back, 7 bases at V and 1 base at J, with 14 bases in the middle. The CDR3 nucleotides read TGCGCCAGCGGCCAACAGGGTCCGAACACTGAAGCTTTCTTT. It specifies CASGQQGPNTEAFF.

The J gene is TRBJ1-6, the V gene TRBV6-6; D is undetermined. Germline V gene lookup returns CDR1 MNHNY and CDR2 SVGAGI (reference sequence). V shed 7 bases and J shed 10 bases, with 11 bases lying between them. This CDR3 is built from 12 residues. Here the CDR3 reads CASTRVESPLHF. As DNA, the CDR3 is TGTGCCAGCACGAGGGTAGAATCACCCCTCCACTTT.

J is TRBJ1-1 and V is TRBV7-2; D unclear. The CDR3 totals 15 residues. V was trimmed by 5 bases and J by 2 bases, leaving 15 bases between them. Germline assignment: CDR1 SGHTA and CDR2 FQGNSA. CDR3 amino acids: CASSLRGGYNTEAFF. CDR3 nucleotides: TGTGCCAGCAGCCTACGTGGCGGCTATAACACTGAAGCTTTCTTT.

CDR3 sequence: CASSLLACGGQSYNEQFF. CDR3 DNA sequence: TGTGCCAGCAGCCTCCTCGCGTGCGGGGGGCAAAGCTACAATGAGCAGTTCTTC. V is TRBV21-1 and J is TRBJ2-1; TRBD2 reflects the table's D call only, with no check against the DNA. TRBV21-1 is shown as a pseudogene. The CDR3 extends over 18 amino acids.

The J gene is TRBJ2-2, the V gene TRBV30, with D perhaps TRBD1 (6 bases). The CDR3 totals 15 residues. Germline CDR1 is GTSNPN and CDR2 is SVGIG (reference sequence). V lost 2 bases and J 6 bases, leaving 16 bases between the germline ends. CDR3 loop: CAWSRRGMVAGELFF. The CDR3 coding sequence is TGTGCCTGGAGTCGCAGGGGAATGGTGGCCGGGGAGCTGTTTTTT.

CDR3 sequence: CASSARDRGKGQPQHF. For the CDR3, the DNA is TGTGCCAGTAGTGCCCGGGACAGGGGGAAGGGTCAGCCCCAGCATTTT. The chain uses TRBV19 and TRBJ1-5; 11 bases are shared with TRBD1. The CDR3 spans 16 residues. Germline loops: CDR1 LNHDA, CDR2 SQIVND (reference sequence). After removal of 5 bases from V and 6 bases from J, the junction contained 9 bases not matched to a gene.

The V and J genes are TRBV10-3 and TRBJ2-3; no definite D call. V was cut by 10 bases and J by 2 bases, with 16 bases left in between. Germline V lookup: CDR1 ENHRY, CDR2 SYGVKD. This CDR3 has 14 amino acids. This CDR3 is CATQATGDTDTQYF. Here the CDR3 DNA reads TGTGCCACACAAGCCACGGGCGACACAGATACGCAGTATTTT.

The chain joins TRBV7-3 to TRBJ2-5, with 7 bases identical to TRBD1. With 5 bases clipped from V and 4 bases from J, the junction kept 4 bases outside the gene matches. CDR3 size: 13 residues. Germline V gene lookup returns CDR1 SGHTA and CDR2 FQGTGA. The CDR3 DNA reads as TGTGCCAGCAGCGCCCGACAGGGAGAGACCCAGTACTTC. Amino acid sequence: CASSARQGETQYF.

The chain carries TRBV7-9 and TRBJ2-4, with D hard to call. The ends were cut back, 5 bases at V and 5 bases at J, with 13 bases in the middle. Germline CDR1 is SEHNR and CDR2 is FQNEAQ (reference sequence). This CDR3 contains 14 residues. The CDR3 region has the DNA TGTGCCAGCAGCAAGACAATTGGGGAAAACATTCAGTACTTC. It encodes CASSKTIGENIQYF.

This clone is a singleton in its sample. The V gene is TRBV5-1, the J gene TRBJ2-7; the match to TRBD1 covers 7 bases. Germline trimming cut 0 bases from V and 0 bases from J; bases unmatched to any gene: 3. The CDR3 loop spans 15 amino acids. In germline, CDR1 is SGHRS, CDR2 YFSETQ. The CDR3 DNA reads TGCGCCAGCAGCTTGGGGCACAGGGGCTCCTACGAGCAGTACTTC. Its protein product is CASSLGHRGSYEQYF.

This clone was seen only once. V usage is TRBV19 and J usage is TRBJ2-7; TRBD1 matches 12 bases. CDR3 size: 15 residues. Trimming cost V 7 bases and J 2 bases; bases outside gene matches: 6. Germline V gene sequence: CDR1 LNHDA, CDR2 SQIVND (reference sequence). The CDR3 spells CASKMGTGGTYEQYF. The CDR3 coding sequence is TGTGCCAGTAAGATGGGGACAGGGGGCACCTACGAGCAGTACTTC.

CDR3 sequence reads: CASSYVQGTEAFF. CDR3 coding DNA: TGTGCCAGCAGTTACGTCCAGGGGACTGAAGCTTTCTTT. This chain joins TRBV6-6 and TRBJ1-1, with a possible D match to TRBD1 (6 bases). The CDR3 sequence is 13 residues long. The germline V gene has CDR1 MNHNY and CDR2 SVGAGI (reference sequence). The V end was cut by 2 bases, the J end by 5 bases, with 9 bases between.

This chain connects TRBV5-1 to TRBJ2-7, with 10 bases aligning to TRBD1. The CDR3 runs 14 residues. Germline V gene sequence: CDR1 SGHRS, CDR2 YFSETQ. The junction had 4 bases not matched to a gene; V was cut back by 3 bases and J by 4 bases. The CDR3 is CASSSTGGSYEQYF. The CDR3 coding sequence is TGCGCCAGCAGCTCGACAGGGGGCTCGTACGAGCAGTACTTC.

This chain links TRBV5-1 with TRBJ1-3; no clear D. In germline, CDR1 is SGHRS, CDR2 YFSETQ. V lost 0 bases, J lost 0 bases, and 13 bases lay in between. This CDR3 contains 17 residues. CDR3 in DNA: TGCGCCAGCAGCTTGGCCTTAAACCCCGGCTCTGGAAACACCATATATTTT. Amino acids: CASSLALNPGSGNTIYF.

This clone has more than one count but fewer than ten. The chain employs TRBV7-2 and TRBJ2-7; maybe TRBD1 (5 bases). The CDR3 is 16 amino acids. Germline V lookup: CDR1 SGHTA, CDR2 FQGNSA. V shed 2 bases and J shed 1 base, with 15 bases lying between them. In DNA form, the CDR3 reads TGTGCCAGCAGCTTAATACGGTGGGGCGCTTCCTACGAGCAGTACTTC. It is translated as CASSLIRWGASYEQYF.